These 21 T cell receptor beta chains came from one sample sequenced in a study of blood T cells in healthy people across ages. PCR was performed a second time for roughly 7 to 11 cycles using a sample-barcoded 5' primer and a J-beta primer mix. TCRdb reanalysed the 5' RACE reads using MiXCR and keeps one entry per CDR3 protein. The table has roughly 730,000 distinct CDR3 sequences, approximately 60% seen once. The material sequenced was blood. These receptors were collected from a man aged 40-55 years in good health.

The J gene is TRBJ1-2, the V gene TRBV5-6; D ambiguous. CDR1 and CDR2 (germline): SGHDT, YYEEEE. This CDR3 spans 15 amino acids. V lost 1 base to trimming and J lost 0 bases, with 10 bases between them. This CDR3 is CASSLPNQANYGYTF. The CDR3 DNA follows: TGTGCCAGCAGCTTGCCTAATCAAGCTAACTATGGCTACACCTTC.

The V gene is TRBV5-1, the J gene TRBJ1-5; D is perhaps TRBD1 (5 bases). Germline V CDR1 and CDR2: SGHRS, YFSETQ. V was cut by 5 bases and J by 10 bases, with 10 bases left in between. The CDR3 consists of 11 residues. CDR3 nucleotide sequence: TGCGCCAGCAGTTCCACAGGACCCCAGCATTTT. Translation gives CASSSTGPQHF.

This clonotype has a handful of counts. The chain recombines TRBV7-2 with TRBJ2-5; TRBD1 aligns across 9 bases. Germline loops: CDR1 SGHTA, CDR2 FQGNSA. The CDR3 is 16 amino acids. The V gene end was trimmed by 4 bases and the J gene end by 5 bases; junction bases not matched to a gene: 11. Written as DNA, the CDR3 is TGTGCCAGCAGCTCCACGGGACAGGGAATAGGGGAGACCCAGTACTTC. Encoded protein: CASSSTGQGIGETQYF.

The chain uses TRBV15 and TRBJ2-3; the D is unclear. Germline lookup yields CDR1 LNHNV and CDR2 YYDKDF (reference sequence). There are 13 residues in the CDR3. The V gene lost 4 bases and the J gene lost 4 bases, with 9 bases spanning the gap. The CDR3 nucleotides are TGTGCCACCAGCAACCATCGGTCAGATACGCAGTATTTT. Amino acid sequence: CATSNHRSDTQYF.

This sequence joins TRBV6-1 and TRBJ2-2; unclear D gene. This CDR3 comprises 15 residues. Germline-derived CDR1 and CDR2 are MNHNS and SASEGT. V lost 3 bases and J lost 2, with 10 bases in between. The CDR3: CASSDLRTNTGELFF. The CDR3 nucleotides read TGTGCCAGCAGTGACCTCAGAACCAACACCGGGGAGCTGTTTTTT.

The chain joins TRBV15 to TRBJ2-1, with D unclear. Germline assignment: CDR1 LNHNV and CDR2 YYDKDF (reference sequence). This CDR3 region has 16 residues. Trimming stripped 0 bases from V and 5 bases from J, with 14 bases between. This chain's CDR3 is CATSRDLNRRDNEQFF. In nucleotides, the CDR3 is TGTGCCACCAGCAGAGATCTAAATAGGAGAGACAATGAGCAGTTCTTC.

This chain joins TRBV12-3 or TRBV12-4 and TRBJ1-1; weak D call: TRBD1 (6 bases). CDR3 length: 15 residues. V lost 4 bases, J lost 4 bases, and 16 bases lay in between. The CDR3 spells CASSYEQGRGTEAFF. Here the CDR3 DNA reads TGTGCCAGCAGTTATGAACAGGGAAGGGGCACTGAAGCTTTCTTT.

This clonotype was seen more than once but under ten times. The rearrangement links TRBV24-1 to TRBJ2-1; 7 bases align to TRBD2. Germline values: CDR1 KGHDR, CDR2 SFDVKD. This CDR3 has 17 residues. The trim removed 0 bases at V and 0 bases at J, leaving 4 bases unmatched. CDR3 sequence (DNA): TGTGCCACCAGTGATTTGCGGCGGGGGAGCTCCTACAATGAGCAGTTCTTC. Translated: CATSDLRRGSSYNEQFF.

The chain has TRBV24-1 and TRBJ2-4; tentatively, D is TRBD2 (5 bases). The J call may be wrong; the DNA end is better matched by TRBJ2-5. CDR1 and CDR2 (germline): KGHDR, SFDVKD. This CDR3 contains 16 residues. Here the CDR3 DNA reads TGTGCCACCAGTGACCCGGAGGTGGGCACTCAAGAGACCCAGTACTTC. The encoded protein is CATSDPEVGTQETQYF.

The J gene is TRBJ2-7, the V gene TRBV2; unclear D gene. In germline, CDR1 is SNHLY, CDR2 FYNNEI. This CDR3 contains 15 residues. V lost 6 bases, J lost 7 bases, and 22 bases lay in between. CDR3 coding DNA: TGTGCCAGCAGGTCCTACTTTAGCTCCTACAATGAGCAGTACTTC. This sequence encodes CASRSYFSSYNEQYF.

This chain connects TRBV15 to TRBJ1-5, with unresolved D. V lost 1 base and J 3 bases, leaving 7 bases between the germline ends. In germline, CDR1 is LNHNV, CDR2 YYDKDF (reference sequence). This CDR3 has 14 amino acids. Written as DNA, the CDR3 is TGTGCCACCAGCAGAGGGGGTCACAATCAGCCCCAGCATTTT. Residues: CATSRGGHNQPQHF.

As concerns this clonotype: At one end, the junction sequence differs from germline, possibly due to a read error. V gene TRBV7-9 combines with J gene TRBJ2-3; 8 positions agree with TRBD2. Germline loops: CDR1 SEHNR, CDR2 FQNEAQ (reference sequence). The CDR3 totals 17 residues. The CDR3 loop reads CASSLGLAGPSTDTQYF. In DNA, the CDR3 is TGTGCCAGCAGCTTAGGGCTAGCGGGCCCTAGCACTGATACGCAGTATTTT.

There are many counts of this clonotype. This chain connects TRBV7-2 to TRBJ2-7, with D perhaps being TRBD1 or TRBD2 (7 bases each). CDR3 length: 16 amino acids. CDR1 SGHTA and CDR2 FQGNSA come from the germline V gene. The V and J ends lost 1 base and 3 bases respectively, with 16 bases between them. CDR3 nucleotides: TGTGCCAGCAGCTTAGAGGGGGCTAGCGGACTCTACGAGCAGTACTTC. As protein: CASSLEGASGLYEQYF.

V is TRBV28 and J is TRBJ2-7; D call uncertain. The CDR3 runs 13 residues. CDR1 MDHEN and CDR2 SYDVKM come from the germline V gene. V lost 8 bases and J lost 2, with 13 bases in between. DNA of the CDR3: TGTGCCAGCGCTCCGAGCGACCCCTACGAGCAGTACTTC. It is translated as CASAPSDPYEQYF.

This clonotype came up many times. The chain employs TRBV7-3 and TRBJ2-1; TRBD2 agrees at 10 bases. This CDR3 is built from 17 residues. V shed 3 bases and J 5 bases; nucleotides not matched to a gene: 10. The germline V gene encodes CDR1 SGHTA and CDR2 FQGTGA. CDR3 nucleotides: TGTGCCAGCAGCTTCAATCGACTAGCGGGCAGAAACAATGAGCAGTTCTTC. Amino acid sequence: CASSFNRLAGRNNEQFF.

The rearrangement links TRBV6-2 or TRBV6-3 to TRBJ2-4; D possibly corresponds to TRBD2 (7 bases). This CDR3 contains 17 residues. CDR1 is MNHEY and CDR2 is SVGEGT in the germline V gene. V lost 5 bases, J lost 9 bases, and 26 bases lay in between. Here the CDR3 DNA reads TGTGCCAGCAGTCCCACGTCTCCTGTGCGGAGGGGGGGCATTCAGTACTTC. This gives the protein CASSPTSPVRRGGIQYF.

The genes are TRBV28 and TRBJ2-1; perhaps D is TRBD1 or TRBD2 (6 bases each). The germline V and J ends were trimmed by 6 bases and 2 bases, with 14 bases remaining between them. The CDR3 spans 15 residues. CDR1 is MDHEN and CDR2 is SYDVKM in the germline V gene. In nucleotides, the CDR3 is TGTGCCAGCAGACGAAGGGGGGTCGCCTACAATGAGCAGTTCTTC. Translating gives CASRRRGVAYNEQFF.

The table lists this clonotype with a few counts. The gene calls are TRBV10-3 and TRBJ2-7; D is unclear. This CDR3 spans 14 amino acids. Between the trimmed V and J ends, which lost 3 bases and 3 bases, there was a span of 12 bases. Germline loops: CDR1 ENHRY, CDR2 SYGVKD. CDR3 coding DNA: TGTGCCATCAGTGACGTGGACCGGTACTACGAGCAGTACTTC. This codes for CAISDVDRYYEQYF.

This clonotype was picked up a small number of times. The chain has TRBV2 and TRBJ2-1; 10 bases fit TRBD1. This CDR3 comprises 14 residues. Germline trimming cut 6 bases from V and 8 bases from J; bases unmatched to any gene: 7. The germline CDR1 and CDR2 sequences are SNHLY and FYNNEI. The CDR3 reads CASRGTGAWDEQFF. The CDR3, as DNA: TGTGCCAGCAGAGGGACAGGGGCCTGGGATGAGCAGTTCTTC.

The chain has TRBV29-1 and TRBJ2-1, with 7 positions matching TRBD1. Germline V gene data show CDR1 as SQVTM and CDR2 as ANQGSEA. V shed 1 base, J shed 0 bases, and the junction held 0 bases outside the gene matches. The CDR3 runs 14 residues. CDR3 bases: TGCAGCGTTGAAGGGACAGGCTCCTACAATGAGCAGTTCTTC. This gives the protein CSVEGTGSYNEQFF.

This chain uses TRBV9 with TRBJ2-7; 10 positions agree with TRBD1. V lost 2 bases, J lost 4 bases, and 6 bases stayed unmatched. The CDR3 has 15 residues. Germline-derived CDR1 and CDR2 are SGDLS and YYNGEE. The CDR3, as DNA: TGTGCCAGCAGCGTCGGGACAGGGGTTTCGTACGAGCAGTACTTC. It encodes CASSVGTGVSYEQYF.